The 20 T cell receptor beta chains presented below share a single source sample, sequenced in a study of neoadjuvant anti-PD-1 for oral cavity cancer. TCRdb's table, derived via immunoSEQ multiplex PCR, lists solely in-frame clones and lacks some. The sample records 20,000 to 30,000 clones, around 26% being singletons. The time point: after neoadjuvant nivolumab, at surgical resection. The sample in question was tumor tissue, obtained after nivolumab (anti-PD-1) treatment. The origin of the receptors is a person aged 35-79 years with oral cavity squamous cell carcinoma.

This clone was recorded a few times. This chain links TRBV28 with TRBJ2-7, with 7 bases lining up with TRBD1. V lost 6 bases to trimming and J lost 2 bases; unmatched junction nucleotides: 4. The germline V gene encodes CDR1 MDHEN and CDR2 SYDVKM. The CDR3 is 13 residues long. The CDR3, as DNA: TGTGCCAGCAGCCCGGGACAGACCTACGAGCAGTACTTC. This sequence encodes CASSPGQTYEQYF.

The rearrangement joins TRBV5-1 to TRBJ1-1, with a tentative D call TRBD1 (6 bases). Deletions cut 1 base from V and 4 bases from J, with 11 bases between. Germline V lookup: CDR1 SGHRS, CDR2 YFSETQ. The CDR3 has 14 residues. The DNA for the CDR3 is TGCGCCAGCAGCTTGATGTCGGGGGCCACTGAAGCTTTCTTT. The encoded protein is CASSLMSGATEAFF.

This clone showed up many times. The V gene is TRBV11-2, the J gene TRBJ2-3; 10 positions agree with TRBD2. The CDR3 contains 18 residues. Germline V gene lookup returns CDR1 SGHAT and CDR2 FQNNGV. Trimming at V came to 1 base and at J to 0 bases, leaving 7 bases not matched to a gene. The CDR3 reads CASSLGGTSVTSTDTQYF. The CDR3 region has the DNA TGTGCCAGCAGCTTAGGCGGGACTAGCGTGACGAGCACAGATACGCAGTATTTT.

This clone was recorded a few times. The V gene is TRBV9, the J gene TRBJ1-1; 8 bases map to TRBD1. This CDR3 has 15 amino acids. With 3 bases clipped from V and 4 bases from J, the junction kept 8 bases outside the gene matches. Germline loops: CDR1 SGDLS, CDR2 YYNGEE. The CDR3, as DNA: TGTGCCAGCAGCGCGTCAGGACAGGGAGGCACTGAAGCTTTCTTT. Translating it yields CASSASGQGGTEAFF.

The chain joins TRBV6-5 to TRBJ2-7, with D perhaps TRBD2 (7 bases). The CDR3 sequence is 14 residues long. The V end lost 5 bases, the J end lost 7 bases, and 18 bases lay between the germline ends. The germline gives CDR1 MNHEY, CDR2 SVGAGI. CDR3 coding DNA: TGTGCCAGCAGTCCTACGGGGGGCGCGAGGGAGCAGTACTTC. This encodes CASSPTGGAREQYF.

This clone came up a few times. Here the CDR3 DNA reads TGTGCCAGCAAAGCGGGAGGTGGGACAGATACGCAGTATTTT. It codes for CASKAGGGTDTQYF. This rearrangement joins TRBV27 to TRBJ2-3; 9 bases agree with TRBD2. The CDR3 loop spans 14 amino acids. With 7 bases clipped from V and 3 bases from J, the junction kept 5 bases outside the gene matches. Germline-derived CDR1 and CDR2 are MNHEY and SMNVEV (reference sequence).

This clone was found many times. V is TRBV7-3 and J is TRBJ2-3; the D is unclear. V gave up 5 bases and J gave up 0 bases, with 12 bases separating them. The CDR3 covers 15 residues. Germline CDR1 reads SGHTA; CDR2 reads FQGTGA. Here the CDR3 DNA reads TGTGCCAGCAGCCCGAGGAGCGCGAGCACAGATACGCAGTATTTT. It codes for CASSPRSASTDTQYF.

This clone has just a few counts. The J gene is TRBJ2-2, the V gene TRBV7-9, with D perhaps matching TRBD1 or TRBD2 (5 bases each). There are 18 residues in the CDR3. Trimming pared 5 bases from V and 1 base from J, leaving 20 bases between. Per germline, CDR1 SEHNR and CDR2 FQNEAQ (reference sequence). CDR3 bases: TGTGCCAGCAGCCCTGCCCCCTTGGGACGGGAGAACACCGGGGAGCTGTTTTTT. Translating it yields CASSPAPLGRENTGELFF.

Sample share makes this clone medium-sized. The chain uses TRBV13 and TRBJ2-7; perhaps TRBD1 as D (6 bases). The CDR3 runs to 14 residues. CDR1 and CDR2 (germline): PRHDT, FYEKMQ (reference sequence). V was cut by 5 bases and J by 2 bases, with 13 bases left in between. The CDR3 region is CASSKTGMTYEQYF. CDR3 bases: TGTGCCAGCAGCAAAACAGGGATGACCTACGAGCAGTACTTC.

This sequence joins TRBV25-1 and TRBJ1-1; 7 bases match TRBD1. Germline loops: CDR1 MGHDK, CDR2 SYGVNS. This CDR3 contains 12 residues. Unmatched junction bases numbered 5, after V lost 8 bases and J lost 5 bases. CDR3 bases: TGTGCCAGCCAGGGACAGTTAACTGAAGCTTTCTTT. This gives the protein CASQGQLTEAFF.

V usage is TRBV4-2 and J usage is TRBJ2-6, with unresolved D. This CDR3 spans 17 amino acids. Trimming removed 0 bases from V and 1 base from J, with 10 bases in between. Germline assignment: CDR1 LGHNA and CDR2 YNFKEQ. The CDR3: CASSQETTPSGANVLTF. CDR3 nucleotides: TGTGCCAGCAGCCAAGAGACCACGCCGTCTGGGGCCAACGTCCTGACTTTC.

This clone was picked up one time. The chain couples TRBV30 to TRBJ2-1, with D possibly TRBD2 on 7 matching bases. Germline V lookup: CDR1 GTSNPN, CDR2 SVGIG (reference sequence). With 3 bases removed from V and 5 bases from J, the gap between germline ends came to 20 bases. The CDR3 is 16 amino acids. The CDR3 region is CAWRAWGGGPNNEQFF. CDR3 bases: TGTGCCTGGAGGGCCTGGGGAGGGGGGCCAAACAATGAGCAGTTCTTC.

This chain links TRBV5-1 with TRBJ2-1; weak D call: TRBD2 (6 bases). CDR1 is SGHRS, CDR2 YFSETQ, per germline. The CDR3 is made up of 15 amino acids. With 5 bases removed from V and 1 base from J, the gap between germline ends came to 13 bases. CDR3 region: CASSRAGISYNEQFF. The CDR3 DNA follows: TGCGCCAGCAGTCGAGCGGGTATATCCTACAATGAGCAGTTCTTC.

This clone was detected a few times. The chain employs TRBV7-8 and TRBJ2-3, with TRBD2 matching 7 bases. V shed 1 base, J shed 2 bases, and the junction held 3 bases outside the gene matches. CDR1 is SGHVS, CDR2 FQNEAQ, per germline. There are 15 residues in the CDR3. This chain's CDR3 is CASSLVGGTTDTQYF. CDR3 in DNA: TGTGCCAGCAGCTTAGTGGGGGGGACCACAGATACGCAGTATTTT.

This clone was seen ten or more times. V and J are TRBV27 and TRBJ1-6; D remains unclear. Per germline, CDR1 MNHEY and CDR2 SMNVEV (reference sequence). Trimming removed 6 bases from V and 8 bases from J, with 26 bases in between. The CDR3 runs to 18 residues. The CDR3, as DNA: TGTGCCAGCAGGAACCCATACTCCCCACTGAAACTGGATTCACCCCTCCACTTT. Translating it yields CASRNPYSPLKLDSPLHF.

The genes are TRBV30 and TRBJ2-1, with a weak D call TRBD1 (6 bases). The ends were cut back, 0 bases at V and 15 bases at J, with 12 bases in the middle. Per the germline V gene, CDR1 is GTSNPN and CDR2 is SVGIG (reference sequence). The CDR3 has 11 amino acids. The CDR3 nucleotides are TGTGCCTGGAGTGTACCAACAGGGCGGTTCTTC. This gives the protein CAWSVPTGRFF.

This clone appeared a few times. The genes are TRBV29-1 and TRBJ1-2; TRBD1 matches at 9 bases. CDR1 and CDR2 from the germline V gene are SQVTM and ANQGSEA. The CDR3 spans 14 residues. The V gene end was trimmed by 2 bases and the J gene end by 5 bases; junction bases not matched to a gene: 6. The CDR3, as DNA: TGCAGCGTTGAATGGACAGGGGCTGGGTATGGCTACACCTTC. The encoded protein is CSVEWTGAGYGYTF. Full variable domain (remainder filled in from reference TRBV29-1 and TRBJ1-2): SAVISQKPSRDICQRGTSLTIQCQVDSQVTMMFWYRQQPGQSLTLIATANQGSEATYESGFVIDKFPISRPNLTFSTLTVSNMSPEDSSIYLCSVEWTGAGYGYTFGSGTRLTVV.

The chain joins TRBV5-6 to TRBJ1-2; D is undetermined. Trimming took off 0 bases at V and 1 base at J, with 1 base between the two ends. The CDR3 is made up of 12 amino acids. Germline V gene sequence: CDR1 SGHDT, CDR2 YYEEEE. The chain's CDR3 is CASSLGNYGYTF. Written as DNA, the CDR3 is TGTGCCAGCAGCTTGGGTAACTATGGCTACACCTTC.

The chain employs TRBV7-9 and TRBJ1-4; 7 bases are a match to TRBD1. Unmatched junction bases numbered 13, after V lost 8 bases and J lost 7 bases. CDR1 and CDR2 (germline): SEHNR, FQNEAQ (reference sequence). This CDR3 is 15 amino acids long. CDR3 DNA: TGTGCCAGCGGAGACAGGGACTCTAACCTTGAAAAACTGTTTTTT. It translates to CASGDRDSNLEKLFF.

V is TRBV11-2 and J is TRBJ2-7; the D call may be TRBD1 or TRBD2 (5 bases each). Germline V gene data show CDR1 as SGHAT and CDR2 as FQNNGV. This CDR3 is 13 amino acids long. Between the trimmed V and J ends, which lost 5 bases and 3 bases, there was a span of 11 bases. The CDR3: CASSHRDVYEQYF. In DNA, the CDR3 is TGTGCCAGCAGCCACCGGGACGTCTACGAGCAGTACTTC.